Listed here is a single T cell receptor (beta chain). Its antigen is not identified. The data are from a study of cytomegalovirus exposure and HLA in healthy donors. Broader study findings: V- and J-gene trimming in TCR beta was tied to a missense DCLRE1C variant by an analysis performed later. Cytomegalovirus status was reportedly diagnosed by the classifier with high specificity and sensitivity. Researchers catalogued about 150 TCR beta chains as cytomegalovirus-associated. Donors were assumed by presence/absence analyses to have roughly uniform sequencing depth.

In the PCR, 60 Vbeta and 13 Jbeta primers were used. Method: immunoSEQ multiplex PCR; TCRdb's copy keeps in-frame clones and lacks some. The data hold approximately 130,000 clones, with about 73% observed a single time. CDR1 SEHNR and CDR2 FQNEAQ come from the germline V gene (reference sequence). Trimming took off 5 bases at V and 3 bases at J, with 4 bases between the two ends. The CDR3 is 11 residues long. The receptor comes from a woman aged 40 to 50 in good health and CMV-seronegative. This sequence joins TRBV7-9 and TRBJ1-1; D unresolved. The sequenced sample consisted of PBMCs. The CDR3 protein is CASSDYTEAFF. CDR3 bases: TGTGCCAGCAGCGACTACACTGAAGCTTTCTTT.